A selection of T cell receptor beta chains follows, all from one sample in a study of blood T cell repertoires in COVID-19. The method was immunoSEQ multiplex PCR; TCRdb's version includes in-frame clones alone and lacks a portion of them. The table has about 220,000 clones, 82% seen once. The sequencing sample was made of peripheral blood. The receptors come from a woman aged 70-85 years with COVID-19, enrolled during active disease. The CDR3 runs from the conserved cysteine through the conserved F or W. D genes are given only for firm matches. The size field is filled for only some rows; it gives once, few, many or a size class.

v_gene: TRBV12-5
d_gene: -
j_gene: TRBJ2-5
abundance: -
CDR3aa: CASGGDTRETQYF
CDR3nt: TGTGCTAGTGGGGGGGACACTCGGGAGACCCAGTACTTC

v_gene: TRBV6-5
d_gene: TRBD1
j_gene: TRBJ1-1
abundance: few
CDR3aa: CASSYSGTGNTEAFF
CDR3nt: TGTGCCAGCAGTTACTCGGGGACAGGGAACACTGAAGCTTTCTTT

v_gene: TRBV20-1
d_gene: TRBD2
j_gene: TRBJ2-1
abundance: -
CDR3aa: CSASPASGAYNEQFF
CDR3nt: TGCAGTGCTAGTCCTGCTAGCGGGGCTTACAATGAGCAGTTCTTC

v_gene: TRBV27
d_gene: -
j_gene: TRBJ2-7
abundance: -
CDR3aa: CASRRHSTRFPSYEQYF
CDR3nt: TGTGCCAGCAGAAGACACTCGACCCGTTTCCCCTCCTACGAGCAGTACTTC

v_gene: TRBV13
d_gene: TRBD2
j_gene: TRBJ2-1
abundance: -
CDR3aa: CASSPSSGTLFSYNEQFF
CDR3nt: TGTGCCAGCAGCCCCAGTAGCGGGACGCTATTCTCCTACAATGAGCAGTTCTTC

v_gene: TRBV6-5
d_gene: TRBD1
j_gene: TRBJ1-6
abundance: -
CDR3aa: CASVRQGGGSPLHF
CDR3nt: TGTGCCAGCGTCCGACAGGGGGGTGGCTCACCCCTCCACTTT

v_gene: TRBV9
d_gene: -
j_gene: TRBJ2-1
abundance: -
CDR3aa: CASSAGTAAYNEQFF
CDR3nt: TGTGCCAGCAGCGCCGGGACTGCAGCCTACAATGAGCAGTTCTTC

v_gene: TRBV5-1
d_gene: -
j_gene: TRBJ2-1
abundance: -
CDR3aa: CASSPLVSDEQFF
CDR3nt: TGCGCCAGCAGCCCCTTAGTATCCGATGAGCAGTTCTTC

v_gene: TRBV28
d_gene: TRBD1
j_gene: TRBJ2-6
abundance: -
CDR3aa: CASRDTPGQGSSGANVLTF
CDR3nt: TGTGCCAGCAGGGATACCCCGGGACAGGGTAGCTCTGGGGCCAACGTCCTGACTTTC

v_gene: TRBV3-1/TRBV3-2
d_gene: TRBD2
j_gene: TRBJ2-1
abundance: -
CDR3aa: CASSLGPTSGYNEQFF
CDR3nt: TGTGCCAGCAGTCTGGGTCCGACTAGCGGTTACAATGAGCAGTTCTTC

v_gene: TRBV7-2
d_gene: TRBD1
j_gene: TRBJ2-4
abundance: -
CDR3aa: CASSTDRVNIQYF
CDR3nt: TGTGCCAGCAGCACTGACAGGGTGAACATTCAGTACTTC

v_gene: TRBV15
d_gene: -
j_gene: TRBJ1-1
abundance: -
CDR3aa: CATSRDLRQVAEAFF
CDR3nt: TGTGCCACCAGCAGAGACCTACGTCAGGTAGCTGAAGCTTTCTTT

v_gene: TRBV27
d_gene: -
j_gene: TRBJ1-2
abundance: -
CDR3aa: CASSLSLGARIYGYTF
CDR3nt: TGTGCCAGCAGTTTATCCTTAGGGGCGCGGATCTATGGCTACACCTTC

v_gene: TRBV7-2
d_gene: -
j_gene: TRBJ2-7
abundance: -
CDR3aa: CASSPSMSVSYEQYF
CDR3nt: TGTGCCAGCAGCCCCAGTATGAGCGTCTCCTACGAGCAGTACTTC

v_gene: TRBV27
d_gene: -
j_gene: TRBJ2-7
abundance: once
CDR3aa: CASSLKGGTTYEQYF
CDR3nt: TGTGCCAGCAGTTTAAAGGGGGGGACTACTTACGAGCAGTACTTC

v_gene: TRBV19
d_gene: TRBD1
j_gene: TRBJ2-6
abundance: -
CDR3aa: CASRTRTGGANVLTF
CDR3nt: TGTGCCAGTAGAACCCGGACAGGGGGGGCCAACGTCCTGACTTTC

v_gene: TRBV10-2
d_gene: -
j_gene: TRBJ2-7
abundance: -
CDR3aa: CASSQQSYEQYF
CDR3nt: TGCGCCAGCAGTCAACAGAGCTACGAGCAGTACTTC

v_gene: TRBV6-1
d_gene: -
j_gene: TRBJ1-2
abundance: -
CDR3aa: CASSEAMGVWYGYTF
CDR3nt: TGTGCCAGCAGTGAAGCTATGGGCGTATGGTATGGCTACACCTTC

v_gene: TRBV21-1
d_gene: -
j_gene: TRBJ1-2
abundance: -
CDR3aa: CAINRVDYGYTF
CDR3nt: TGTGCCATCAACCGGGTTGACTATGGCTACACCTTC

v_gene: TRBV2
d_gene: -
j_gene: TRBJ2-7
abundance: -
CDR3aa: CASSEVSGWTYEQYF
CDR3nt: TGTGCCAGCAGTGAAGTATCGGGGTGGACCTACGAGCAGTACTTC

v_gene: TRBV5-6
d_gene: TRBD1
j_gene: TRBJ1-2
abundance: -
CDR3aa: CASSAADRAVVGYTF
CDR3nt: TGTGCCAGCAGCGCTGCGGACAGGGCCGTCGTTGGCTACACCTTC

v_gene: TRBV7-2
d_gene: TRBD1
j_gene: TRBJ1-1
abundance: -
CDR3aa: CASRGQGPTEAFF
CDR3nt: TGTGCCAGCAGAGGACAGGGACCCACTGAAGCTTTCTTT

v_gene: TRBV3-1/TRBV3-2
d_gene: TRBD2
j_gene: TRBJ2-3
abundance: -
CDR3aa: CASRASGISDTQYF
CDR3nt: TGTGCCAGCAGAGCTAGCGGGATATCAGATACGCAGTATTTT

v_gene: TRBV19
d_gene: TRBD1
j_gene: TRBJ1-1
abundance: once
CDR3aa: CASSDRAFLGTEAFF
CDR3nt: TGTGCCAGTAGCGACAGGGCATTCTTGGGCACTGAAGCTTTCTTT

v_gene: TRBV7-2
d_gene: -
j_gene: TRBJ1-4
abundance: -
CDR3aa: CASSPITGEKLFF
CDR3nt: TGTGCCAGCAGCCCAATTACAGGTGAAAAACTGTTTTTT

v_gene: TRBV7-9
d_gene: -
j_gene: TRBJ1-1
abundance: -
CDR3aa: CASSLFGGPSEAFF
CDR3nt: TGTGCCAGCAGCTTATTCGGGGGGCCCTCTGAAGCTTTCTTT

v_gene: TRBV7-2
d_gene: TRBD2
j_gene: TRBJ2-2
abundance: -
CDR3aa: CASSFVPSGRIGGELFF
CDR3nt: TGTGCCAGCAGCTTCGTCCCCAGCGGGAGGATCGGCGGGGAGCTGTTTTTT

v_gene: TRBV11-3
d_gene: -
j_gene: TRBJ2-2
abundance: -
CDR3aa: CASSRTRGSTGELFF
CDR3nt: TGTGCCAGCAGCCGAACTAGAGGAAGCACCGGGGAGCTGTTTTTT

v_gene: TRBV24-1
d_gene: TRBD1
j_gene: TRBJ2-1
abundance: -
CDR3aa: CATSDLGTEPDEQFF
CDR3nt: TGTGCCACCAGTGATTTAGGGACAGAACCTGATGAGCAGTTCTTC

v_gene: TRBV19
d_gene: -
j_gene: TRBJ2-7
abundance: -
CDR3aa: CASSIGPAAKYEQYF
CDR3nt: TGTGCCAGTAGTATAGGTCCAGCGGCCAAATACGAGCAGTACTTC

v_gene: TRBV5-4
d_gene: TRBD1
j_gene: TRBJ2-1
abundance: -
CDR3aa: CASSLGQGAVSYNEQFF
CDR3nt: TGTGCCAGCAGCTTGGGACAGGGGGCTGTGTCCTACAATGAGCAGTTCTTC

v_gene: TRBV27
d_gene: -
j_gene: TRBJ1-5
abundance: -
CDR3aa: CASRLRQNSNQPQHF
CDR3nt: TGTGCCAGCAGGCTACGACAGAATAGCAATCAGCCCCAGCATTTT

v_gene: TRBV18
d_gene: -
j_gene: TRBJ1-3
abundance: once
CDR3aa: CASTANLQGGNTIYF
CDR3nt: TGTGCCAGCACCGCAAACTTACAGGGTGGAAACACCATATATTTT

v_gene: TRBV7-9
d_gene: -
j_gene: TRBJ1-1
abundance: -
CDR3aa: CASRSMGGYTEAFF
CDR3nt: TGTGCCAGCAGATCTATGGGGGGATACACTGAAGCTTTCTTT

v_gene: TRBV27
d_gene: TRBD2
j_gene: TRBJ2-1
abundance: once
CDR3aa: CATLGLAGGGSYNEQFF
CDR3nt: TGTGCCACCTTGGGACTAGCGGGAGGAGGCTCTTACAATGAGCAGTTCTTC

v_gene: TRBV7-2
d_gene: TRBD1
j_gene: TRBJ1-1
abundance: -
CDR3aa: CASSLWTGYTEAFF
CDR3nt: TGTGCCAGCAGCTTATGGACAGGGTACACTGAAGCTTTCTTT

v_gene: TRBV28
d_gene: TRBD2
j_gene: TRBJ2-2
abundance: once
CDR3aa: CASSKAGGPRSGELFF
CDR3nt: TGTGCCAGCAGTAAAGCGGGAGGGCCCCGGAGCGGGGAGCTGTTTTTT

v_gene: TRBV19
d_gene: TRBD1
j_gene: TRBJ1-2
abundance: -
CDR3aa: CASSITSDRDDGYTF
CDR3nt: TGTGCCAGTAGTATAACTTCGGACAGGGACGACGGCTACACCTTC

v_gene: TRBV5-6
d_gene: -
j_gene: TRBJ1-2
abundance: -
CDR3aa: CASSLDRAHYGYTF
CDR3nt: TGTGCCAGCAGCTTGGACAGGGCCCACTATGGCTACACCTTC

v_gene: TRBV19
d_gene: -
j_gene: TRBJ1-5
abundance: -
CDR3aa: CASTATRGFHQPQHF
CDR3nt: TGTGCCAGTACCGCAACTCGGGGTTTCCATCAGCCCCAGCATTTT

v_gene: TRBV6-6
d_gene: -
j_gene: TRBJ2-1
abundance: few
CDR3aa: CASGLPSYNEQFF
CDR3nt: TGTGCCAGCGGACTGCCTTCTTACAATGAGCAGTTCTTC

v_gene: TRBV4-3
d_gene: -
j_gene: TRBJ2-7
abundance: -
CDR3aa: CASSQGGGLVDEQYF
CDR3nt: TGCGCCAGCAGCCAAGGGGGGGGGCTGGTCGACGAGCAGTACTTC

v_gene: TRBV19
d_gene: -
j_gene: TRBJ1-5
abundance: -
CDR3aa: CASSKQGSSYGNQPQHF
CDR3nt: TGTGCCAGTAGCAAACAGGGTAGCAGTTATGGCAATCAGCCCCAGCATTTT

v_gene: TRBV4-2
d_gene: TRBD2
j_gene: TRBJ2-1
abundance: few
CDR3aa: CASSQEREGYNEQFF
CDR3nt: TGTGCCAGCAGCCAAGAGCGGGAGGGATACAATGAGCAGTTCTTC

v_gene: TRBV30
d_gene: -
j_gene: TRBJ1-1
abundance: -
CDR3aa: CAWSVLGRNTEAFF
CDR3nt: TGTGCCTGGAGTGTTCTGGGGAGGAACACTGAAGCTTTCTTT

v_gene: TRBV7-2
d_gene: TRBD2
j_gene: TRBJ2-3
abundance: -
CDR3aa: CASSLPAGGPDTQYF
CDR3nt: TGTGCCAGCAGCTTACCAGCGGGAGGGCCGGATACGCAGTATTTT